What follows are 19 T cell receptor beta chains derived from one specimen sequenced in a study of OX40 agonist ivuxolimab in advanced cancers. Generated by immunoSEQ multiplex PCR, the TCRdb table keeps only in-frame clones and is missing some. Of around 59,000 clones in the sample, 86% were seen once. The input for sequencing was CD4+ or CD8+ T cells sorted from blood, taken in a trial of the OX40 agonist ivuxolimab. These receptors were taken from an adult with an advanced solid tumor such as melanoma, head and neck, liver or kidney cancer.

V usage is TRBV7-9 and J usage is TRBJ1-2; unclear D gene. In germline, CDR1 is SEHNR, CDR2 FQNEAQ (reference sequence). Trimming removed 3 bases at V and 4 bases at J, with 12 bases between. This CDR3 is 14 amino acids long. The CDR3 reads CASSLAVLTYGYTF. CDR3 nucleotide sequence: TGTGCCAGCAGCTTGGCGGTCCTGACCTATGGCTACACCTTC.

The V call is TRBV7-2, the J call TRBJ2-3; the D is unclear. V gave up 8 bases and J gave up 0 bases, with 15 bases separating them. CDR1 SGHTA and CDR2 FQGNSA come from the germline V gene. This CDR3 has 15 amino acids. The CDR3 DNA reads TGTGCCAGCCGGTTGGGGTCGCAGAGCACAGATACGCAGTATTTT. It is translated as CASRLGSQSTDTQYF.

This clone has just a few counts. The chain links TRBV10-3 to TRBJ2-7, with 7 bases lining up with TRBD1. CDR3 length: 12 residues. Germline V gene data show CDR1 as ENHRY and CDR2 as SYGVKD. V dropped 6 bases and J dropped 7; count of bases not matched to a gene: 6. This CDR3 reads CAISRGIREQYF. As DNA, the CDR3 is TGTGCCATCAGCAGGGGGATACGGGAGCAGTACTTC.

V is TRBV6-6 and J is TRBJ2-3, with 11 positions matching TRBD2. V gave up 6 bases and J gave up 4 bases; unmatched junction bases: 9. Germline CDR1 and CDR2: MNHNY and SVGAGI (reference sequence). The CDR3 is 16 residues long. CDR3 coding DNA: TGTGCCAGCAGACATAGCGGGAGGGCCAGGGCAGATACGCAGTATTTT. Translation: CASRHSGRARADTQYF.

This chain links TRBV19 with TRBJ1-5; D is unclear. The CDR3 length is 12 residues. Germline V gives CDR1 LNHDA, CDR2 SQIVND (reference sequence). Trimming removed 7 bases from V and 5 bases from J, with 9 bases in between. The DNA of the CDR3 is TGTGCCAGTACCTCTTTCGATCAGCCCCAGCATTTT. It encodes CASTSFDQPQHF. Drawing the rest from reference TRBV19 and TRBJ1-5, the complete variable domain is DGGITQSPKYLFRKEGQNVTLSCEQNLNHDAMYWYRQDPGQGLRLIYYSQIVNDFQKGDIAEGYSVSREKKESFPLTVTSAQKNPTAFYLCASTSFDQPQHFGDGTRLSIL.

With respect to this clone: Other DNA variants within this sample encode the same CDR3. This chain joins TRBV11-2 and TRBJ1-3; unclear D gene. Germline CDR1 SGHAT, CDR2 FQNNGV. The CDR3 runs 13 residues. The V gene lost 5 bases and the J gene lost 0 bases, with 5 bases spanning the gap. This CDR3 is CASSTYSGNTIYF. CDR3 nucleotide sequence: TGTGCCAGCAGCACCTACTCTGGAAACACCATATATTTT.

V is TRBV5-4 and J is TRBJ1-4, with TRBD1 matching 9 bases. Germline V gene data show CDR1 as SGHNT and CDR2 as YYREEE (reference sequence). Losses at the gene ends were 0 bases for V and 4 bases for J; bases not matched to a gene: 1. The CDR3 contains 15 residues. DNA for the CDR3: TGTGCCAGCAGCTTGGGGGGACAGGGTAATGAAAAACTGTTTTTT. Encoded protein: CASSLGGQGNEKLFF.

The chain employs TRBV6-5 and TRBJ2-7, with D possibly TRBD2 on 5 matching bases. Germline CDR1 is MNHEY and CDR2 is SVGAGI. The CDR3 contains 13 residues. The germline V and J ends were trimmed by 7 bases and 6 bases, with 16 bases remaining between them. The CDR3 sequence: CASKRVGGGEQYF. CDR3 nucleotides: TGTGCCAGCAAACGGGTTGGAGGAGGCGAGCAGTACTTC.

The V and J genes are TRBV30 and TRBJ2-7; maybe TRBD2 (6 bases). The germline CDR1 and CDR2 sequences are GTSNPN and SVGIG (reference sequence). CDR3 length: 13 residues. Trimming pared 1 base from V and 5 bases from J, leaving 12 bases between. CDR3 region: CAWSGNSGHEQYF. CDR3 DNA sequence: TGTGCCTGGAGTGGAAATAGCGGTCACGAGCAGTACTTC.

The rearrangement joins TRBV27 to TRBJ1-1; D remains ambiguous. The V end was cut by 2 bases, the J end by 6 bases, with 16 bases between. The CDR3 consists of 15 residues. Germline V gene lookup returns CDR1 MNHEY and CDR2 SMNVEV (reference sequence). The CDR3, as DNA: TGTGCCAGCAGTTTAGGAGGAGGGTTTGTCTCTGAAGCTTTCTTT. Residues: CASSLGGGFVSEAFF.

The V call is TRBV4-1, the J call TRBJ2-7; 7 nucleotides agree with TRBD1. This CDR3 is built from 13 residues. Germline CDR1 and CDR2: MGHRA and YSYEKL. The V gene end was trimmed by 2 bases and the J gene end by 4 bases; junction bases not matched to a gene: 2. The CDR3 protein is CASSQLTGYEQYF. In DNA, the CDR3 is TGCGCCAGCAGCCAACTGACAGGGTACGAGCAGTACTTC.

V usage is TRBV5-1 and J usage is TRBJ1-5; 8 bases fit TRBD1. Trimming took 0 bases from V and 4 from J; bases not matched to a gene: 3. This CDR3 spans 15 amino acids. Germline V gene sequence: CDR1 SGHRS, CDR2 YFSETQ. CDR3 amino acids: CASSLEGQGNQPQHF. The CDR3 nucleotides read TGCGCCAGCAGCTTGGAAGGACAGGGAAATCAGCCCCAGCATTTT.

The rearrangement uses TRBV2 and TRBJ2-3; TRBD2 agrees at 11 bases. The CDR3 loop spans 14 amino acids. From germline, CDR1 is SNHLY and CDR2 FYNNEI. V lost 5 bases to trimming and J lost 5 bases; unmatched junction nucleotides: 3. The CDR3 region is CASSILAGGDTQYF. CDR3 DNA sequence: TGTGCCAGCAGTATTCTAGCGGGAGGAGATACGCAGTATTTT.

The chain combines TRBV7-2 with TRBJ1-3; perhaps TRBD1 as D (6 bases). CDR1 is SGHTA and CDR2 is FQGNSA in the germline V gene. This CDR3 has 19 amino acids. With 1 base removed from V and 0 bases from J, the gap between germline ends came to 19 bases. DNA of the CDR3: TGTGCCAGCAGCTTAGGCTATTTCGGCAGGGGCTTCTCTGGAAACACCATATATTTT. This translates into CASSLGYFGRGFSGNTIYF.

The chain combines TRBV5-7 with TRBJ1-1, with D maybe TRBD1 (6 bases). TRBV5-7 is an open reading frame whose function is uncertain. This CDR3 contains 16 residues. The V gene lost 1 base and the J gene lost 3 bases, with 16 bases spanning the gap. CDR3: CASSLQSGEWDTEAFF. The DNA of the CDR3 is TGTGCCAGCAGCTTGCAGTCAGGGGAGTGGGACACTGAAGCTTTCTTT.

The gene calls are TRBV10-3 and TRBJ2-3, with D tentatively TRBD2 (5 bases). V dropped 6 bases and J dropped 4 bases, with 8 bases sitting between them. Germline CDR1 and CDR2: ENHRY and SYGVKD. CDR3 length: 12 amino acids. The CDR3 nucleotides read TGTGCCATCAGCGAGAGGGCAGATACGCAGTATTTT. Amino acids: CAISERADTQYF.

The J gene is TRBJ2-7, the V gene TRBV27; TRBD2 might be the D (6 bases). The germline V gene encodes CDR1 MNHEY and CDR2 SMNVEV (reference sequence). The CDR3 is 13 amino acids. Trimming shortened V by 10 bases and J by 6 bases, and 19 bases separated the two germline ends. The CDR3 sequence is CATTDYQHGEQYF. CDR3 DNA sequence: TGTGCCACTACGGACTACCAGCACGGCGAGCAGTACTTC.

A single count supports this clone. The CDR3 nucleotides read TGTGCCAGCAGTGAATATAAGAGGGGGGTCACAGATACGCAGTATTTT. Its protein product is CASSEYKRGVTDTQYF. V is TRBV25-1 and J is TRBJ2-3; D may match TRBD1 or TRBD2 (6 bases each). The germline V gene has CDR1 MGHDK and CDR2 SYGVNS. The CDR3 has 16 residues. V gave up 0 bases and J gave up 2 bases, with 12 bases separating them.

This chain joins TRBV27 and TRBJ1-5; D not resolved. Trimming removed 3 bases from V and 2 bases from J, with 11 bases in between. The CDR3 has 15 amino acids. Germline CDR1 reads MNHEY; CDR2 reads SMNVEV (reference sequence). The CDR3 region is CASSFRGDGNQPQHF. CDR3 sequence (DNA): TGTGCCAGCAGTTTTCGGGGAGACGGCAATCAGCCCCAGCATTTT.